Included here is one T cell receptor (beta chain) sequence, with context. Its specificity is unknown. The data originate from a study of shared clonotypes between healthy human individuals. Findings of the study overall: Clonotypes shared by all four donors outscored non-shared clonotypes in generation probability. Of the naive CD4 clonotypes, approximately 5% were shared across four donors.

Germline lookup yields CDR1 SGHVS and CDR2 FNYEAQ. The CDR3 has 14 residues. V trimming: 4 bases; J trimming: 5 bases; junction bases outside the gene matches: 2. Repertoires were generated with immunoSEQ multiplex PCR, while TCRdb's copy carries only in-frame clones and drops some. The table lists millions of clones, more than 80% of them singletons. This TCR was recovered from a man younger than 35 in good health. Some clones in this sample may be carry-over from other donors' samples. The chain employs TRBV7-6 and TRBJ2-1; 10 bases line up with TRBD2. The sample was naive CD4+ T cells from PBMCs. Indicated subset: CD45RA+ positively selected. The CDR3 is CASSSLAGDNEQFF. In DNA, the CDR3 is TGTGCCAGCAGCTCCCTAGCGGGAGACAATGAGCAGTTCTTC.